This T cell receptor beta chain was captured by sequencing in a study of cytomegalovirus exposure and HLA in healthy donors. The CDR3 covers 16 residues. The germline gives CDR1 KGHSH, CDR2 LQKENI. With V trimmed by 3 bases and J by 0 bases, 4 bases remained unmatched. In the PCR, 60 Vbeta and 13 Jbeta primers were used. Clones were sequenced by immunoSEQ multiplex PCR, and TCRdb holds only the in-frame ones, with some missing. The sample includes approximately 100,000 clones, 55% to 80% of them seen just once. The specimen sequenced was PBMCs. The V call is TRBV18, the J call TRBJ2-2; TRBD1 agrees at 7 bases. The clonotype was recovered from a female donor in good health and CMV-seronegative. The CDR3 is CASSPTGIANTGELFF. As DNA, the CDR3 is TGTGCCAGCTCACCGACAGGGATCGCGAACACCGGGGAGCTGTTTTTT.